These 27 T cell receptor beta chains were all obtained from the same sample, sequenced in a study of cytomegalovirus exposure and HLA in healthy donors. PCR was performed using 60 Vbeta and 13 Jbeta primers. Libraries were prepared by immunoSEQ multiplex PCR; TCRdb keeps only in-frame clonotypes and omits some of them. The sample includes about 200,000 clones, approximately 90% of them seen just once. Input material: PBMCs. The receptor source for this set is a boy under 10 years old in good health and CMV-seronegative.

The V gene is TRBV10-1, the J gene TRBJ2-3; TRBD2 aligns across 9 bases. CDR3 length: 16 residues. V lost 4 bases to trimming and J lost 2 bases; unmatched junction nucleotides: 7. Germline-derived CDR1 and CDR2 are WNHNN and SYGVQD (reference sequence). CDR3 amino acids: CASSGNSGGVTDTQYF. As DNA, the CDR3 is TGCGCCAGCAGTGGTAATAGCGGGGGCGTCACAGATACGCAGTATTTT.

The CDR3 coding sequence is TGTGCCAGCAGCTTAGAAAGGGGCTCCTACAATGAGCAGTTCTTC. Encoded protein: CASSLERGSYNEQFF. The chain employs TRBV7-3 and TRBJ2-1, with D maybe TRBD1 (5 bases). V was trimmed by 2 bases and J by 0 bases, leaving 8 bases between them. Germline lookup yields CDR1 SGHTA and CDR2 FQGTGA. The CDR3 is 15 amino acids.

J is TRBJ1-3 and V is TRBV28, with TRBD1 matching 10 bases. CDR3 length equals 16 residues. CDR1 is MDHEN, CDR2 SYDVKM, per germline. Germline trimming cut 3 bases from V and 2 bases from J; bases unmatched to any gene: 4. The CDR3 protein is CASSFPGQGTGNTIYF. As DNA, the CDR3 is TGTGCCAGCAGTTTCCCGGGACAGGGGACTGGAAACACCATATATTTT.

This clone came up a few times. The J gene is TRBJ1-4, the V gene TRBV15; D may be TRBD1 (6 bases). The CDR3 sequence is 16 residues long. Trimming left V 1 base short and J 8 bases short, with 17 bases between. From germline, CDR1 is LNHNV and CDR2 YYDKDF (reference sequence). This CDR3 is CATSRATGTRGEKLFF. The DNA for the CDR3 is TGTGCCACCAGCAGAGCAACCGGGACAAGGGGGGAAAAACTGTTTTTT.

The CDR3 sequence is CASLGGEMNTEAFF. CDR3 nucleotide sequence: TGTGCCTCCCTGGGGGGGGAAATGAACACTGAAGCTTTCTTT. The chain uses TRBV10-3 and TRBJ1-1, with D perhaps matching TRBD1 (5 bases). The CDR3 runs 14 residues. The germline gives CDR1 ENHRY, CDR2 SYGVKD. The V gene lost 11 bases and the J gene lost 0 bases, with 16 bases spanning the gap.

This clone has just one count. The chain has TRBV29-1 and TRBJ2-3; perhaps TRBD2 as D (5 bases). V was trimmed by 5 bases and J by 3 bases, leaving 9 bases between them. The CDR3 is 12 residues long. The germline V gene encodes CDR1 SQVTM and CDR2 ANQGSEA. The CDR3 bases are TGCAGCGTTCGGGAAGGGACAGATACGCAGTATTTT. This gives the protein CSVREGTDTQYF.

This chain joins TRBV30 and TRBJ2-3, with TRBD2 matching 8 bases. CDR1 and CDR2 from the germline V gene are GTSNPN and SVGIG (reference sequence). The length of the CDR3 is 14 residues. V was clipped by 3 bases and J by 0 bases; unmatched bases: 2. CDR3 nucleotide sequence: TGTGCCTGGAGGATAGCGGGAAGCACAGATACGCAGTATTTT. Translated, it gives CAWRIAGSTDTQYF.

The CDR3 nucleotides are TGTGCCAGCGGCCCAGAGACCCAGTACTTC. This codes for CASGPETQYF. The rearrangement joins TRBV28 to TRBJ2-5; D uncertain. Germline V gene lookup returns CDR1 MDHEN and CDR2 SYDVKM. The V gene lost 8 bases and the J gene lost 4 bases, with 5 bases spanning the gap. The CDR3 is 10 amino acids.

The rearrangement links TRBV30 to TRBJ1-5; D may be TRBD1 (5 bases). With 2 bases removed from V and 0 bases from J, the gap between germline ends came to 17 bases. The CDR3 covers 17 residues. Germline CDR1 GTSNPN, CDR2 SVGIG (reference sequence). The CDR3 reads CAWSPRGVPYSNQPQHF. The CDR3 DNA reads as TGTGCCTGGAGTCCAAGGGGCGTACCTTATAGCAATCAGCCCCAGCATTTT.

The rearrangement joins TRBV7-2 to TRBJ2-5, with a weak D call TRBD1 (6 bases). Matching the DNA end better, TRBJ2-7 makes the J call doubtful. The CDR3 loop spans 15 amino acids. Germline V gives CDR1 SGHTA, CDR2 FQGNSA. CDR3 sequence reads: CASSRTDGQPYEQYF. CDR3 coding DNA: TGTGCCAGCAGCCGCACCGACGGACAGCCCTACGAGCAGTACTTC.

This clone was detected only once. The gene calls are TRBV5-1 and TRBJ2-5, with 13 positions matching TRBD2. Trimming cost V 1 base and J 3 bases; bases outside gene matches: 9. CDR3 size: 18 residues. Germline lookup yields CDR1 SGHRS and CDR2 YFSETQ. The CDR3 is CASSLRGTSGNNEETQYF. The CDR3 DNA is TGCGCCAGCAGCTTGAGGGGGACTAGCGGGAATAACGAAGAGACCCAGTACTTC.

The CDR3 region is CASSPGGFPDTQYF. As DNA, the CDR3 is TGTGCCAGCAGCCCCGGGGGGTTTCCAGATACGCAGTATTTT. J is TRBJ2-3 and V is TRBV11-2; 7 nucleotides match TRBD2. The J segment lost 4 bases and the V segment lost 5 bases, leaving 6 bases of the junction unmatched. Germline CDR1 reads SGHAT; CDR2 reads FQNNGV. The CDR3 extends over 14 amino acids.

A note on this clone: A junction end diverges from the germline sequence, so it may reflect a read error. The chain combines TRBV5-4 with TRBJ1-1; D is undetermined. The CDR3 consists of 13 residues. The germline CDR1 and CDR2 sequences are SGHNT and YYREEE (reference sequence). CDR3 protein: CASSFQLKTEAFF. As DNA, the CDR3 is TGTGCCAGCAGCTTCCAACTGAAAACTGAAGCTTTCTTT.

As to this clone: The sample has other DNA sequences that encode this CDR3 too. J is TRBJ2-1 and V is TRBV7-9, with 9 bases identical to TRBD2. The CDR3 is made up of 15 amino acids. V shed 5 bases and J 6 bases; nucleotides not matched to a gene: 8. The germline V gene has CDR1 SEHNR and CDR2 FQNEAQ (reference sequence). The CDR3 loop reads CASSPAGLASNEQFF. The CDR3 region has the DNA TGTGCCAGCAGCCCGGCGGGACTAGCCTCCAATGAGCAGTTCTTC.

The chain employs TRBV6-1 and TRBJ1-1, with 8 nucleotides matching TRBD1. The CDR3 totals 14 residues. Germline CDR1 MNHNS, CDR2 SASEGT. V shed 5 bases and J 1 base; nucleotides not matched to a gene: 3. This chain's CDR3 is CASSTGGPNTEAFF. For the CDR3, the DNA is TGTGCCAGCAGTACAGGGGGGCCGAACACTGAAGCTTTCTTT.

The genes are TRBV7-3 and TRBJ2-2, with TRBD2 matching over 10 bases. V was pared by 5 bases and J by 7 bases, with 19 bases of the junction left unmatched. From germline, CDR1 is SGHTA and CDR2 FQGTGA. There are 19 residues in the CDR3. CDR3 nucleotides: TGTGCCAGCAGCCGTGGGGCGGGCCTAGCGGGAGAGGAGATCGGGGAGCTGTTTTTT. Translation: CASSRGAGLAGEEIGELFF.

DNA for the CDR3: TGTGCCTGGGGACTCACGGGACTAGCGGGTGAGCAGTACTTC. This sequence encodes CAWGLTGLAGEQYF. V is TRBV30 and J is TRBJ2-7, with 12 bases that match TRBD2. From germline, CDR1 is GTSNPN and CDR2 SVGIG (reference sequence). After removal of 5 bases from V and 7 bases from J, the junction contained 9 bases not matched to a gene. This CDR3 region has 14 residues.

The chain links TRBV28 to TRBJ2-3, with 10 bases identical to TRBD1. V was pared by 5 bases and J by 6 bases, with 5 bases of the junction left unmatched. The germline CDR1 and CDR2 sequences are MDHEN and SYDVKM. The CDR3 is 14 amino acids. The chain's CDR3 is CASSRDRGRDTQYF. In DNA, the CDR3 is TGTGCCAGCAGTCGGGACAGGGGTAGGGATACGCAGTATTTT.

This chain joins TRBV7-8 and TRBJ2-1; TRBD2 agrees at 13 bases. The CDR3 contains 18 residues. Germline lookup yields CDR1 SGHVS and CDR2 FQNEAQ. V dropped 2 bases and J dropped 7; count of bases not matched to a gene: 11. The CDR3 here is CASSLYRLGLAGVNEQFF. CDR3 bases: TGTGCCAGCAGCTTATATCGACTAGGACTAGCGGGAGTGAATGAGCAGTTCTTC.

This sequence joins TRBV15 and TRBJ2-3; weak D call: TRBD1 (6 bases). CDR3 length: 15 residues. The V and J ends lost 3 bases and 5 bases respectively, with 15 bases between them. CDR1 and CDR2 from the germline V gene are LNHNV and YYDKDF (reference sequence). CDR3 region: CATSSRGHERDTQYF. The CDR3 region has the DNA TGTGCCACCAGCAGCAGGGGCCACGAGCGAGATACGCAGTATTTT.

V and J are TRBV5-8 and TRBJ2-3; D unresolved. V was clipped by 4 bases and J by 6 bases, with 12 bases between them. From germline, CDR1 is SGHTS and CDR2 YDEGEE. This CDR3 is built from 13 residues. The CDR3 reads CASSDNPRDTQYF. The CDR3 DNA sequence: TGTGCCAGCAGCGACAACCCCAGGGATACGCAGTATTTT.

The chain recombines TRBV11-2 with TRBJ2-1; 8 bases line up with TRBD2. In germline, CDR1 is SGHAT, CDR2 FQNNGV. This CDR3 is 15 amino acids long. V was clipped by 6 bases and J by 2 bases; unmatched bases: 6. The CDR3 sequence is CASRGTSGTYNEQFF. For the CDR3, the DNA is TGTGCCAGCAGAGGAACTAGCGGCACCTACAATGAGCAGTTCTTC.

This clone came up a few times. This sequence joins TRBV28 and TRBJ1-5, with D possibly matching TRBD1 (5 bases). Trimming pared 11 bases from V and 6 bases from J, leaving 23 bases between. CDR1 and CDR2 from the germline V gene are MDHEN and SYDVKM. This CDR3 is 15 amino acids long. As DNA, the CDR3 is TGTGCCTGGGCGGCAGGGCCATCCCCCTCTCAGCCCCAGCATTTT. This codes for CAWAAGPSPSQPQHF.

Points on this clone: One junction end does not reproduce the germline sequence, and a read error may be involved. This chain uses TRBV7-9 with TRBJ1-2; D is perhaps TRBD1 (6 bases). Looked up from germline, CDR1 is SEHNR and CDR2 is FQNEAQ (reference sequence). The CDR3 contains 16 residues. The CDR3 nucleotides read TGTTCCAGCAGCTCCTTTCTCGCCCAGGGGTTGCGAGGCTACACCTTC. It encodes CSSSSFLAQGLRGYTF. Supplemented by reference TRBV7-9 and TRBJ1-2, the full variable domain reads DTGVSQNPRHKITKRGQNVTFRCDPISEHNRLYWYRQTLGQGPEFLTYFQNEAQLEKSRLLSDRFSAERPKGSFSTLEIQRTEQGDSAMYLCSSSSFLAQGLRGYTFGSGTRLTVV.

The chain recombines TRBV5-1 with TRBJ2-7, with a tentative D call TRBD2 (6 bases). V lost 3 bases and J lost 2, with 15 bases in between. The CDR3 has 15 residues. The germline gives CDR1 SGHRS, CDR2 YFSETQ. The CDR3 bases are TGCGCCAGCAGCTGCGCGGGAAACTTGCCCTACGAGCAGTACTTC. This translates into CASSCAGNLPYEQYF.

This chain uses TRBV21-1 with TRBJ1-5; the D segment call TRBD1 is taken from the table without a DNA check. TRBV21-1 is marked as a pseudogene. There are 22 residues in the CDR3. CDR3 in DNA: TGTGCCAGCTTCCCCCGCCGCCTTGCAGGCAGGGCTGTCCATTATAGCAATCAGCCCCAGCATTTT. Translated: CASFPRRLAGRAVHYSNQPQHF.

J is TRBJ1-5 and V is TRBV10-1; D possibly corresponds to TRBD1 (5 bases). The CDR3 totals 17 residues. The germline V gene has CDR1 WNHNN and CDR2 SYGVQD (reference sequence). V was trimmed by 2 bases and J by 5 bases, leaving 19 bases between them. The CDR3 here is CASSETRDLKRDQPQHF. For the CDR3, the DNA is TGCGCCAGCAGTGAGACCCGGGACTTAAAGAGGGATCAGCCCCAGCATTTT.